The present entry profiles one TCR beta chain with its context. Its cognate antigen is unknown. The sample comes from a study of T cells after posttransplantation cyclophosphamide. Study-wide results and limits: After PTCy, TRB diversity resembled that of CNI/methotrexate controls. TRB overlap between skin or GI tissue T cells and blood was limited.

Data came from immunoSEQ multiplex PCR; TCRdb stores just in-frame clones and leaves some out. This sample carries 8,000 to 9,000 clones, approximately 87% of them seen once, and the ten largest clones take 23%. V was trimmed by 4 bases and J by 4 bases, leaving 17 bases between them. Germline V gene data show CDR1 as SGHRS and CDR2 as YFSETQ. The CDR3 spans 16 residues. Treatment was busulfan-fludarabine conditioning, a marrow graft, and cyclophosphamide on days +3 and +4. This TCR was sampled from a female patient between 40 and 50 years old who received an allogeneic stem cell transplant from an unrelated donor, was CMV-positive, and had no GVHD. Among the T cells, some may be from the graft donor. The sequencing here drew on PBMCs, taken after allogeneic stem cell transplant with posttransplant cyclophosphamide. This rearrangement joins TRBV5-1 to TRBJ2-2, with D maybe TRBD2 (7 bases). The CDR3 nucleotides are TGCGCCAGCAGCCCACGGGGGGCCCCGAGCACCGGGGAGCTGTTTTTT. Residues: CASSPRGAPSTGELFF. The entire variable domain, with the rest obtained from reference TRBV5-1 and TRBJ2-2, is as follows: KAGVTQTPRYLIKTRGQQVTLSCSPISGHRSVSWYQQTPGQGLQFLFEYFSETQRNKGNFPGRFSGRQFSNSRSEMNVSTLELGDSALYLCASSPRGAPSTGELFFGEGSRLTVL.